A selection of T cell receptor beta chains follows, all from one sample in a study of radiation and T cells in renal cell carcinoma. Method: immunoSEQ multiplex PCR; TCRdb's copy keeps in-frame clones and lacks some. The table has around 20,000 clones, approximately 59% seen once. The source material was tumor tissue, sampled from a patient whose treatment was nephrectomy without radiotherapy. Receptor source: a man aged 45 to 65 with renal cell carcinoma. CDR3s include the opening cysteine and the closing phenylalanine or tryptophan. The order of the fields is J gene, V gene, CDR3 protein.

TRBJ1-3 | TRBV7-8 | CASSVNRGTGNTIYF
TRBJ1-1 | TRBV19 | CASNNRGRAFF
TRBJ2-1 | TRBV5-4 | CASSRSSRDRRYNEQFF
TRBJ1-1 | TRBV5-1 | CASVSIAGGNTEAFF
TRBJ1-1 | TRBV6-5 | CASFSDLNTEAFF
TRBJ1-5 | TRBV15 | CATSRGEGVGNQPQHF
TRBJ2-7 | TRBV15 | CATSRDQGDEQYF
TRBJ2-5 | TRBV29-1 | CSVDWEQETQYF
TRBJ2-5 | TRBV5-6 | CASSSTTQETQYF
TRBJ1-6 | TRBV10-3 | CAPSGGNSPLHF
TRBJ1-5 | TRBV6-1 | CASSEGFTPQHF
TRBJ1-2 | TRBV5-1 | CASSLDNYGYTF
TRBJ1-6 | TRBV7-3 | CASSLIENSPLHF
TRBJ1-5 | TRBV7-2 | CASSQGVGGGNQPQHF
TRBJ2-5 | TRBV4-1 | CASSQMAGETQYF
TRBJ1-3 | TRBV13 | CASSPTAGTGNTIYF
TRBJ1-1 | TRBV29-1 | CSVEPHGGTVEAFF
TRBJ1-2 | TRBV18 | CASSPSGVGYGYTF
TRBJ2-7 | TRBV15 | CATSRDWAGEYGYEQYF
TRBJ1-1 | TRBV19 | CASSSRATRGTEAFF
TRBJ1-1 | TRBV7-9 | CASSPTAATEAFF
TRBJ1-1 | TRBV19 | CASSVQPNTEAFF